This is a list of T cell receptor beta chains from one sample in a study of T cells after somatic rescue of genetic block. Repertoires were generated with immunoSEQ multiplex PCR, while TCRdb's copy carries only in-frame clones and drops some. This table has about 13,000 clones, under 85% appearing once. The material sequenced was peripheral blood mononuclear cells (PBMCs). The receptors stem from a boy aged 5 to 17. Each CDR3 is given with its conserved first and last residue. D genes are given only for firm matches. Only some rows state a clone size, as once, few, many or a class for expanded clones.

clone size,D gene,V gene,CDR3 protein
medium-sized,NA,TRBV19,CASHPAGYVGYTF
NA,NA,TRBV5-6,CASSLPSSVQETQYF
NA,NA,TRBV18,CASTPTELNTEAFF
NA,NA,TRBV6-5,CASRGITFGELFF
NA,NA,TRBV7-8,CASSPMWALPSLGNQPQHF
NA,NA,TRBV7-9,CASSLRSGNTIYF
NA,NA,TRBV6-1,CATMGFNTEAFF
NA,TRBD1,TRBV6-5,CASRNDRGTYEQYF
few,NA,TRBV7-9,CASSLGQGSFGYTF
NA,NA,TRBV28,CASSFAGTNTGELFF
few,TRBD1,TRBV5-4,CASSHPDRVSSPLHF
NA,TRBD1,TRBV20-1,CRDRDRVDF
NA,NA,TRBV11-3,CASSLERGTEAFF
NA,TRBD2,TRBV7-8,CASSFSGSLVEQYF
NA,NA,TRBV5-1,CASSAGDVSYEQYF